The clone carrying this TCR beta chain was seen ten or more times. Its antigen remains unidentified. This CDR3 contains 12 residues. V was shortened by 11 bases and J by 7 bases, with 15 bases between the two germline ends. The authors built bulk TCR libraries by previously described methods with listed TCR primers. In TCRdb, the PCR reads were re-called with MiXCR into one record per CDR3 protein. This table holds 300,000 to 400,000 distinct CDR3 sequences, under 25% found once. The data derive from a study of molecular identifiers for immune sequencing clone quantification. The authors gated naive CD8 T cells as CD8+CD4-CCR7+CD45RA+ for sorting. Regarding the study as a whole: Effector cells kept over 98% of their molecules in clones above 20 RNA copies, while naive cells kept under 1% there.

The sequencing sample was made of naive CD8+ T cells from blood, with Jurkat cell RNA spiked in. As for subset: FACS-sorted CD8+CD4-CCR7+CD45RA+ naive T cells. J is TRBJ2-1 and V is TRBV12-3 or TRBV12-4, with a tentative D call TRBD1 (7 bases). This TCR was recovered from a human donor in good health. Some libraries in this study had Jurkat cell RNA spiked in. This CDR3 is CACQGGWNEQFF. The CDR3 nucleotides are TGTGCCTGCCAGGGGGGTTGGAATGAGCAGTTCTTC.